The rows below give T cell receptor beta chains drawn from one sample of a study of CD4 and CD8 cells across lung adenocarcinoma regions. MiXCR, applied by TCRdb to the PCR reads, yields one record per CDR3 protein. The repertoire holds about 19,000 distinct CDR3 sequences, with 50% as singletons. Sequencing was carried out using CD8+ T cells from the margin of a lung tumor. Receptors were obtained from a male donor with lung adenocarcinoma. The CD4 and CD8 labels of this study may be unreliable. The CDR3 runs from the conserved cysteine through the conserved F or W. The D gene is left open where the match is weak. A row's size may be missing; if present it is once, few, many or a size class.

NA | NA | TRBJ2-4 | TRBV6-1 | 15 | TGTGCCAGCTCCAAGGTCCTACTAGCAGCAGACATTCAGTATTTC | CASSKVLLAADIQYF
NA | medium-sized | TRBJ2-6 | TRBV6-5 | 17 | TGTGCCAGCAGTTACCTGGGACCAGAGGCTGGGGCCAACGTCCTGACTTTC | CASSYLGPEAGANVLTF
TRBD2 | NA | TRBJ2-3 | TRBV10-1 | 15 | TGCGCCAGCAGTGAATGGCTAGCGGACACAGATACGCAGTATTTT | CASSEWLADTDTQYF
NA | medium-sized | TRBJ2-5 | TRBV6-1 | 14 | TGTGCCAGCAGTGAACAGAACAGCCAAGAGACCCAGTACTTC | CASSEQNSQETQYF
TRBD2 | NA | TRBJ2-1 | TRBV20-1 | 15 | TGCAGTGCTAGAGTTACTAGCGGAAAGCGCAATGAGCAGTTCTTC | CSARVTSGKRNEQFF
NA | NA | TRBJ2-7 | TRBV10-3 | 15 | TGTGCCATCAGTGAGTCCGTACAGGGGGGGTACGAGCAGTACTTC | CAISESVQGGYEQYF
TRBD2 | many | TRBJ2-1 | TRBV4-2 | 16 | TGTGCCAGCAGCCAAGTCACTAGCGGGAGGGACAATGAGCAGTTCTTC | CASSQVTSGRDNEQFF
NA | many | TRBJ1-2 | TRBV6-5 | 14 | TGTGCCAGCAGTTACTTGGACATGACCTATGGCTACACCTTC | CASSYLDMTYGYTF
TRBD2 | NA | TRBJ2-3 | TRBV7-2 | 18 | TGTGCCAGCAGCTTCGGATTTCCTAGCGGGGGGGACACAGATACGCAGTATTTT | CASSFGFPSGGDTDTQYF
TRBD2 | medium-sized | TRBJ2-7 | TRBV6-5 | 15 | TGTGCCAGCAGTCTGGCGGGAGGGCCTTCCTACGAGCAGTACTTC | CASSLAGGPSYEQYF
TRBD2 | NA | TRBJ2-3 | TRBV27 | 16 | TGTGCCAGCAGTCCACAGCGGGGTGTGGGCACCGGGAAGCAGTATTTT | CASSPQRGVGTGKQYF
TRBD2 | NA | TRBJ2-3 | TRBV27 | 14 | TGTGCCAGCAGTCCCCTAGCGGGCACAGATACGCAGTATTTT | CASSPLAGTDTQYF
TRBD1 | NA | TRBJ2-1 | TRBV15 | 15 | TGTGCCACCAGCAGAGTTGACAGGGGGCTCAATGAGCAGTTCTTC | CATSRVDRGLNEQFF
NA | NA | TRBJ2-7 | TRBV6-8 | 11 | TGTGCCCGCAGTTGCTTCGGTACGCAGTACTTC | CARSCFGTQYF
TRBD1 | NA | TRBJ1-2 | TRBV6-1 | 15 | TGTGCCAGCAGTGAAGCAAGAGGGGGCGCATATGGCTACACCTTC | CASSEARGGAYGYTF
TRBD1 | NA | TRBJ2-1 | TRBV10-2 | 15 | TGCGCCAGCAGTGAGGGGACAGGCGGACGCAATGAGCAGTTCTTC | CASSEGTGGRNEQFF
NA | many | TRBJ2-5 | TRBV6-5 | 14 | TGTGCCAGCAGTTACTCGCAGGGAACAGAGACCCAGTACTTC | CASSYSQGTETQYF
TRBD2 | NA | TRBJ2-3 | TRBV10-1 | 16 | TGCGCCAGCAGTGAGACCCTAGCGGGGCGCACAGATACGCAGTATTTT | CASSETLAGRTDTQYF